Reported below is one T cell receptor beta chain. The data stem from a study of blood T cell repertoires in COVID-19. About the study: COVID-19 samples, acute and convalescent, were from the United States, Italy and Spain. Sources were T cells, B-cell-depleted T cells, or PBMCs; the material itself was cDNA or gDNA.

Per the germline V gene, CDR1 is MNHNY and CDR2 is SVGAGI (reference sequence). The CDR3 is made up of 16 amino acids. V was pared by 6 bases and J by 5 bases, with 11 bases of the junction left unmatched. How the authors handled the data: Researchers report that nucleated cell counts were estimated from reference gene primer amplification. Clones were sequenced by immunoSEQ multiplex PCR, and TCRdb holds only the in-frame ones, with some missing. For V, J and clone size, that table is used; D and trimming come from the DNA. The data hold some 220,000 clones, with about 82% observed a single time. The gene calls are TRBV6-6 and TRBJ2-1; 9 bases match TRBD1. The sequencing input was peripheral blood. This receptor was identified in a woman aged 60-75 years with active or convalescent COVID-19. CDR3 coding DNA: TGTGCCAGCAGAATCTTAGGGACAGGGAACAACAATGAGCAGTTCTTC. Translating gives CASRILGTGNNNEQFF.